The sequence of this T cell receptor (beta chain) was determined in a study of T cell responses to AZD1222 COVID-19 vaccine. Per the germline V gene, CDR1 is SGHNT and CDR2 is YYREEE (reference sequence). This CDR3 contains 15 residues. V shed 0 bases and J shed 5 bases, with 12 bases lying between them. TCRdb keeps only in-frame clones here, not all; method: immunoSEQ multiplex PCR. The sample shows some 110,000 clones, approximately 90% of them seen only once. The chain recombines TRBV5-4 with TRBJ2-1; D possibly uses TRBD1 or TRBD2 (6 bases each). The TCR sequence derives from an adult who received the AZD1222 COVID-19 vaccine. This sample comprised peripheral blood, obtained 28 days after the second AZD1222 dose. The CDR3 here is CASSLEGGGDNEQFF. CDR3 DNA: TGTGCCAGCAGCTTGGAGGGGGGAGGCGACAATGAGCAGTTCTTC.